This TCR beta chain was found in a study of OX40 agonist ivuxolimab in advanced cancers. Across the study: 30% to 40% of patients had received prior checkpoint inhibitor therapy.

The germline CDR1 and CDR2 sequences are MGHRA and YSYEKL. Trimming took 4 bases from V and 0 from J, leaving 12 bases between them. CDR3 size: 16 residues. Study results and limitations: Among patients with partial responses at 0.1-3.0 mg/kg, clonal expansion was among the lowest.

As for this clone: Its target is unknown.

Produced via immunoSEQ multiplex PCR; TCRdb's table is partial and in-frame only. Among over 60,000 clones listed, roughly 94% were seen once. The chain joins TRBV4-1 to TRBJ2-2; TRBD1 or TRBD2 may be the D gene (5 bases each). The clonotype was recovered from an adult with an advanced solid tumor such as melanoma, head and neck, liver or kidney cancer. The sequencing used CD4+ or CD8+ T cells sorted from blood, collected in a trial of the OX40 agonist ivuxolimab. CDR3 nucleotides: TGCGCCAGCAGCCCTCCTGAGGGACCGAACACCGGGGAGCTGTTTTTT. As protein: CASSPPEGPNTGELFF.